This T cell receptor beta chain comes out of a study of blood T cell repertoires in COVID-19. Looking at the study overall: Researchers got acute and convalescent COVID-19 samples from the United States, Italy and Spain.

The ends lost 4 bases at V and 6 bases at J; junction bases unmatched: 3. The germline CDR1 and CDR2 sequences are SGDLS and YYNGEE. This CDR3 is 12 amino acids long. Clones were read by immunoSEQ multiplex PCR, and TCRdb kept only the in-frame ones, dropping some. The sample shows about 300,000 clones, about 80% of them seen only once. This TCR came from a woman between 45 and 65 years old who had recovered from COVID-19. The material sequenced was peripheral blood. The chain combines TRBV9 with TRBJ2-7, with TRBD1 identical over 8 bases. The CDR3 loop is CASSLGTGEQYF. The CDR3 DNA sequence: TGTGCCAGCAGCCTAGGGACAGGCGAGCAGTACTTC.